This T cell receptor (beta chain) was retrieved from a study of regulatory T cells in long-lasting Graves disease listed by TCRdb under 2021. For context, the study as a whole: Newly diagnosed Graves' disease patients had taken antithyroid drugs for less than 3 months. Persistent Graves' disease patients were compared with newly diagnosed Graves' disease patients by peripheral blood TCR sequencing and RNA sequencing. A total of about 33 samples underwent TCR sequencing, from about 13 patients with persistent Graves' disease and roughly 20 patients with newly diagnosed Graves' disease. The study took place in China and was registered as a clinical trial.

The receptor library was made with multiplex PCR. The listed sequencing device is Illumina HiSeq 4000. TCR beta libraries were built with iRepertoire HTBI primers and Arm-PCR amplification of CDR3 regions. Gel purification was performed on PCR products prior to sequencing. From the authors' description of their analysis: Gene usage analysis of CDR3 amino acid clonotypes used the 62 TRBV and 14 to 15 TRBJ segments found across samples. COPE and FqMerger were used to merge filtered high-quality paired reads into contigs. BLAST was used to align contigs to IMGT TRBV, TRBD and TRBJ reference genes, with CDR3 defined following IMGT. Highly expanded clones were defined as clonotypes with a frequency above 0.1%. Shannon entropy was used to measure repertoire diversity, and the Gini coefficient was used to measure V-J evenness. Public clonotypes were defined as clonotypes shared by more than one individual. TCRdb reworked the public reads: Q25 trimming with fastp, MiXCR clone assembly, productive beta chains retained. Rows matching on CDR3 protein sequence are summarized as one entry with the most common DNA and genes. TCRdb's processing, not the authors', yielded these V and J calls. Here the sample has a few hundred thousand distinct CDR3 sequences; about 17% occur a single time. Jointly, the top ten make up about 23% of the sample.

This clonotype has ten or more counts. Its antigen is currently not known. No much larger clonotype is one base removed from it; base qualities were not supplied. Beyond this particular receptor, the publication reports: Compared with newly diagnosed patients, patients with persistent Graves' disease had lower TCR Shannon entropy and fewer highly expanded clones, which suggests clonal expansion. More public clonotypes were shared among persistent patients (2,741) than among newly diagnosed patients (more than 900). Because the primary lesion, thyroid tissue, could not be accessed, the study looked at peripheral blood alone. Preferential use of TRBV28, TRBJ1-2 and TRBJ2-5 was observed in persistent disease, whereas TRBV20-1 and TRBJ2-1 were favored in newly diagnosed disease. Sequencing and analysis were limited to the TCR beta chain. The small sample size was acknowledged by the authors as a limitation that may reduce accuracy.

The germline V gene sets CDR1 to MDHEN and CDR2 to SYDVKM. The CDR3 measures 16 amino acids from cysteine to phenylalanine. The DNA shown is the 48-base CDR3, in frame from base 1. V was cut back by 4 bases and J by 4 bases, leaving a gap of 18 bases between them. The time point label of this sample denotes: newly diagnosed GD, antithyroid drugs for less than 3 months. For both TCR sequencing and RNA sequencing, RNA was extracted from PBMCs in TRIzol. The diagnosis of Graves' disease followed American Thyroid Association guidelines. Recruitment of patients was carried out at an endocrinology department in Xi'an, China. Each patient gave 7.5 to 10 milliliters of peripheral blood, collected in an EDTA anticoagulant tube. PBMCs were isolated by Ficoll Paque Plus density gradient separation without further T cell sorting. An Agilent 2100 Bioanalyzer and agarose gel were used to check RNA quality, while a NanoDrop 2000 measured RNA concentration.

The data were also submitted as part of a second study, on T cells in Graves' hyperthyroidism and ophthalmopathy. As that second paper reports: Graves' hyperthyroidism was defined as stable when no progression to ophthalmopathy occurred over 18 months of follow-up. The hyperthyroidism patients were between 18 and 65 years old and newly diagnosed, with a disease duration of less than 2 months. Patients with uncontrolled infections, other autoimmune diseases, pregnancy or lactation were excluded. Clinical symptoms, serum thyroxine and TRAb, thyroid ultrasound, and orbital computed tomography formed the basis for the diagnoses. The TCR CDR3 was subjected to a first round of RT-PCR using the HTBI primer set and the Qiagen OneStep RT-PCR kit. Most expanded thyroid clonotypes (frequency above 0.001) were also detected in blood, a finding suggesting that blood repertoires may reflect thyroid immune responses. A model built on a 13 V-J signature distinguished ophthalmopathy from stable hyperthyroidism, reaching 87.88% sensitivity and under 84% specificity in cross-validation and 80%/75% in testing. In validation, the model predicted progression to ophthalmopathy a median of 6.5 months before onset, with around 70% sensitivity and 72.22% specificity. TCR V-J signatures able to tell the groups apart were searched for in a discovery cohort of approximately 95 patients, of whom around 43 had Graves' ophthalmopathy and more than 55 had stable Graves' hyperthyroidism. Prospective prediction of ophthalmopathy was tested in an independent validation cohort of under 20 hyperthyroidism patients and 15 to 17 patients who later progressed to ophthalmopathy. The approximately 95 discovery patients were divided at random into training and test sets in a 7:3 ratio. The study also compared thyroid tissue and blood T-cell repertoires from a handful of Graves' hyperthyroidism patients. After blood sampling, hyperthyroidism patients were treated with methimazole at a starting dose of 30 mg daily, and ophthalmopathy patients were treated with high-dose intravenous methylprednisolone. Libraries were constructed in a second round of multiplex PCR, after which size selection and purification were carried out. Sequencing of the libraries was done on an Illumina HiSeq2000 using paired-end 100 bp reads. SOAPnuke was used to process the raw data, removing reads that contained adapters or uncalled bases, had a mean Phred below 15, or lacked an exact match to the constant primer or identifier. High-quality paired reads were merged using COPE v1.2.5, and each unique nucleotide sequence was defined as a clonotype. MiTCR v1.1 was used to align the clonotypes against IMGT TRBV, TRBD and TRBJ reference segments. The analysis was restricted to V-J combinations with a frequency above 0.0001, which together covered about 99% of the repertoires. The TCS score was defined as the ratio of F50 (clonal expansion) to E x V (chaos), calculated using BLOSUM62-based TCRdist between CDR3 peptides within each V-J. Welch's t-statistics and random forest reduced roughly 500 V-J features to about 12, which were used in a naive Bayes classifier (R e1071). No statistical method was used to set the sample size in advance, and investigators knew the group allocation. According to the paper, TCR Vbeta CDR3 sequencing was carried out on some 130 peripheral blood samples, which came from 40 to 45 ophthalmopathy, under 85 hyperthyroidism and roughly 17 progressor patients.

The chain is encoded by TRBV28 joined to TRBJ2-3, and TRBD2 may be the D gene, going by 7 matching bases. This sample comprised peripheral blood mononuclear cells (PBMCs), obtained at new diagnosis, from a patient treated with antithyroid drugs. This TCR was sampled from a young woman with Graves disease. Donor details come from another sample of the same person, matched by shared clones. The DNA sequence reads TGTGCCAGCAGTTCACCGCGGGGGCGCTTATCAGATACGCAGTATTTT. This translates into CASSSPRGRLSDTQYF.